This T cell receptor (beta chain) derives from a study of shared clonotypes between healthy human individuals. Whole-study results and caveats: Among the subsets, naive ones generally showed larger estimated richness than memory ones.

Donors were healthy HIV-negative adults without recent acute infections or vaccinations. Everyone who donated was a Caucasian adult who lived in Nashville, Tennessee. Trimming stripped 1 base from V and 5 bases from J, with 8 bases between. This CDR3 is built from 13 residues. Germline V gene sequence: CDR1 SGHNT, CDR2 YENEEA. Measured with immunoSEQ multiplex PCR; TCRdb has only the in-frame clones, and not every one. This sample yields around 1.1 million clones, of which approximately 77% are seen a single time; 0.89% belongs to the top ten. This clone was found a few times. No antigen is known for it. The identical CDR3 is also encoded by other nucleotide sequences in the sample.

The specimen sequenced was memory CD4+ T cells from PBMCs. Noted subset: CD45RA-negative fraction. The rearrangement links TRBV11-3 to TRBJ2-5, with D unresolved. The sequence was obtained from a man aged 18 to 30 in good health. Some clones in this sample may be carry-over from other donors' samples. CDR3 in amino acids: CASSLVPGETQYF. The CDR3 bases are TGTGCCAGCAGCTTAGTGCCCGGGGAGACCCAGTACTTC. Together with reference TRBV11-3 and TRBJ2-5, the CDR3 gives the full variable domain: EAGVVQSPRYKIIEKKQPVAFWCNPISGHNTLYWYLQNLGQGPELLIRYENEEAVDDSQLPKDRFSAERLKGVDSTLKIQPAELGDSAVYLCASSLVPGETQYFGPGTRLLVL.